The following is a TCR beta chain sequence with its context. Antigen: not known. The germline gives CDR1 SGHRS, CDR2 YFSETQ. The CDR3 sequence is 14 residues long. This entry comes from a study of blood T cells in healthy people across ages. Investigators took about 10 milliliters of peripheral blood from every donor. Sample-barcoded 5' priming and a J-beta primer mix drove a second PCR of 7 to 11 cycles. MiXCR, run by TCRdb on the 5' RACE reads, gives a single entry per CDR3 protein. Of about 380,000 distinct CDR3 sequences listed, 45% to 60% are singletons. Study-wide results and limits: The percentage of naive T cells correlated strongly with TCR beta diversity.

The V call is TRBV5-1, the J call TRBJ2-5; TRBD2 matches 8 bases. The J call may be mistaken, given a closer DNA end match to TRBJ2-7. The specimen was blood. The receptor was isolated from a man between 60 and 70 years old in good health. CDR3 region: CASSFAREASEQYF. The CDR3, as DNA: TGCGCCAGCAGCTTTGCGCGGGAGGCTAGCGAGCAGTACTTC.